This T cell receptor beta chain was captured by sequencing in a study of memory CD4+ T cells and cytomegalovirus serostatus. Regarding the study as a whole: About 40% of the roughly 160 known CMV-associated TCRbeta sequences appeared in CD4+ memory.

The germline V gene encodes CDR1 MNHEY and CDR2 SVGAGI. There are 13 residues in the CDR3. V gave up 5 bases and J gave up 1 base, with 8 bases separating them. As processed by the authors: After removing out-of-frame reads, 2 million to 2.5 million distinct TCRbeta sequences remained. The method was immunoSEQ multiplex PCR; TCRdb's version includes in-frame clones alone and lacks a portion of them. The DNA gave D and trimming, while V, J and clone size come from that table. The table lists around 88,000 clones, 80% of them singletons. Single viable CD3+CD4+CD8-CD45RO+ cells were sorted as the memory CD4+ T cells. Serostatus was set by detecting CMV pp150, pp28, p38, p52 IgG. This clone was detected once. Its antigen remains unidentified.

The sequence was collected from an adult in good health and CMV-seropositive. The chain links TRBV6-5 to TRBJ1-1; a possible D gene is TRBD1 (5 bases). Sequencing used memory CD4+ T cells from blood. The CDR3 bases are TGTGCCAGCAGTATGACAGCGAACACTGAAGCTTTCTTT. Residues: CASSMTANTEAFF.